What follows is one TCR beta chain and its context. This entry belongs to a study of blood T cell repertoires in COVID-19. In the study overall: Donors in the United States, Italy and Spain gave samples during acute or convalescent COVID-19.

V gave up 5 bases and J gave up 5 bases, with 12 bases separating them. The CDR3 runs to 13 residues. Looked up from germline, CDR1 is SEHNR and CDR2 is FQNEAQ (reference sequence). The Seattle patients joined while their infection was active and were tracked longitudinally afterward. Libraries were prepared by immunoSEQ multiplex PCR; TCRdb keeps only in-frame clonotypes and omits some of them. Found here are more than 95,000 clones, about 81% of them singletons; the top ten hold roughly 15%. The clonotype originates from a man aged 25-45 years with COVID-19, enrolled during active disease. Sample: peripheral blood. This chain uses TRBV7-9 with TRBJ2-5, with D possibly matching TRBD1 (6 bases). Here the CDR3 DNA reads TGTGCCAGCAGCCTTACCCAGGGGGAGACCCAGTACTTC. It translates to CASSLTQGETQYF. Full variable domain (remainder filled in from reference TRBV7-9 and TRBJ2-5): DTGVSQNPRHKITKRGQNVTFRCDPISEHNRLYWYRQTLGQGPEFLTYFQNEAQLEKSRLLSDRFSAERPKGSFSTLEIQRTEQGDSAMYLCASSLTQGETQYFGPGTRLLVL.